This T cell receptor beta chain stems from a study of cytomegalovirus exposure and HLA in healthy donors. Study in general: About 85 million unique TCR sequences came from HLA-typed donors in an early release. Study results and caveats: Immune exposure information comprised only CMV serostatus.

PCR was performed using 60 Vbeta and 13 Jbeta primers. Methods used by the authors: Later, an analysis found roughly 80 million unique TCR beta chains, and roughly 9.9 million of these were shared. Sequencing was performed with immunoSEQ multiplex PCR; in TCRdb, only in-frame clones are kept and a portion is missing. V and J calls plus clone size are reproduced from that table; the DNA served to infer D and trimming. The top ten clones hold approximately 0.22% of a sample with about 200,000 clones, under 80% of them seen once. In regard to this clone: Its antigen is as yet unknown.

This sequence was found in a girl aged 2 to 10 in good health and CMV-seronegative. The source material was PBMCs.

DNA of the CDR3: TGTGCCAGTACCAGCTACAGGGGTTCTAATGAAAAACTGTTTTTT. This translates into CASTSYRGSNEKLFF. This rearrangement joins TRBV19 to TRBJ1-4; 7 positions agree with TRBD1. V was pared by 7 bases and J by 3 bases, with 8 bases of the junction left unmatched. Per germline, CDR1 LNHDA and CDR2 SQIVND (reference sequence). There are 15 residues in the CDR3. The whole variable domain, filled in from reference TRBV19 and TRBJ1-4, reads DGGITQSPKYLFRKEGQNVTLSCEQNLNHDAMYWYRQDPGQGLRLIYYSQIVNDFQKGDIAEGYSVSREKKESFPLTVTSAQKNPTAFYLCASTSYRGSNEKLFFGSGTQLSVL.